A selection of T cell receptor beta chains follows, all from one sample in a study of blood T cell repertoires in COVID-19. TCRdb's copy holds only in-frame clones and misses some; the assay was immunoSEQ multiplex PCR. The sample comprises approximately 270,000 clones, about 91% of which are singletons, and under 1.5% rests with the top ten. The sequencing input was peripheral blood. These receptors were taken from a man older than 75 with acute or convalescent COVID-19. CDR3s include the opening cysteine and the closing phenylalanine or tryptophan. The order of the fields is CDR3 length, D gene, J gene, V gene, clone size, CDR3 protein, CDR3 DNA. D genes are given only for firm matches. A clone size is listed for some rows: how often the clone was seen (once, few, many), or a class if it is expanded.

>15|-|TRBJ2-3|TRBV7-2|-
CASSLRRGAKDTQYF
TGTGCCAGCAGCCTGAGACGGGGGGCGAAGGATACGCAGTATTTT
>16|-|TRBJ2-2|TRBV9|-
CASSAEQGSNTGELFF
TGTGCCAGCAGCGCCGAACAGGGATCGAACACCGGGGAGCTGTTTTTT
>13|-|TRBJ1-1|TRBV27|-
CASSFLGAVRAFF
TGTGCCAGCAGTTTTTTGGGGGCAGTTAGGGCTTTCTTT
>17|TRBD1|TRBJ1-2|TRBV7-2|-
CASSLGSGTVMRYGYTF
TGTGCCAGCAGCTTAGGGTCTGGGACAGTCATGCGGTATGGCTACACCTTC
>17|-|TRBJ2-3|TRBV24-1|-
CATSDDLGGSSTDTQYF
TGTGCCACCAGTGACGACTTAGGGGGATCGAGCACAGATACGCAGTATTTT
>13|TRBD1|TRBJ1-5|TRBV12-3/TRBV12-4|-
CASSSQGEQPQHF
TGTGCCAGCAGTTCCCAGGGGGAGCAGCCCCAGCATTTT
>16|-|TRBJ2-1|TRBV19|-
CASSVDDRSSYNEQFF
TGTGCCAGTAGTGTCGACGACAGGAGCTCCTACAATGAGCAGTTCTTC
>19|-|TRBJ1-6|TRBV7-9|-
CASSLAKGDMSSYNSPLHF
TGTGCCAGCAGCTTAGCCAAGGGGGACATGAGCTCCTATAATTCACCCCTCCACTTT
>18|TRBD2|TRBJ2-3|TRBV23-1|-
CASSPSSKIGTRIDTQYF
TGCGCCAGCAGTCCTTCCTCTAAAATCGGGACTAGGATAGATACGCAGTATTTT
>13|TRBD1|TRBJ2-1|TRBV24-1|-
CATRDRGGCEQFF
TGTGCCACCAGGGACAGGGGAGGTTGTGAGCAGTTCTTC
>13|-|TRBJ1-3|TRBV12-3/TRBV12-4|-
CASSSGAGNTIYF
TGTGCCAGCAGTTCAGGGGCTGGAAACACCATATATTTT
>18|TRBD2|TRBJ2-3|TRBV11-2|-
CASRTGLAGGPGTDTQYF
TGTGCCAGCAGGACAGGACTAGCGGGAGGGCCGGGCACAGATACGCAGTATTTT
>13|TRBD1|TRBJ1-6|TRBV6-6|-
CASATGGNSPLHF
TGTGCCAGTGCCACAGGGGGGAATTCACCCCTCCACTTT
>13|-|TRBJ1-2|TRBV4-1|few
CASSQTGLYGYTF
TGCGCCAGCAGCCAAACAGGCCTCTATGGCTACACCTTC
>16|TRBD2|TRBJ2-1|TRBV19|-
CASSPPGLVTYNEQFF
TGTGCCAGTAGCCCGCCGGGACTAGTCACCTACAATGAGCAGTTCTTC
>13|-|TRBJ2-7|TRBV29-1|-
CSVDAGGGYEQYF
TGCAGCGTTGATGCTGGGGGCGGGTACGAGCAGTACTTC
>16|TRBD2|TRBJ2-5|TRBV27|-
CASSSPGLAEQETQYF
TGTGCCAGCAGTTCCCCGGGACTAGCGGAACAAGAGACCCAGTACTTC
>13|-|TRBJ1-1|TRBV3-1/TRBV3-2|-
CASSQSPPTEAFF
TGTGCCAGCAGCCAATCTCCCCCCACTGAAGCTTTCTTT
>19|TRBD1|TRBJ2-2|TRBV7-9|-
CASSFTVRQGVTNTGELFF
TGTGCCAGCAGCTTTACAGTGAGACAGGGTGTAACGAACACCGGGGAGCTGTTTTTT
>14|TRBD2|TRBJ2-3|TRBV7-8|-
CASSLRGGIDTQYF
TGTGCCAGCAGCTTACGCGGGGGGATAGATACGCAGTATTTT
>12|-|TRBJ2-1|TRBV11-3|-
CASSQDRNEQFF
TGTGCCAGCAGCCAAGACAGAAATGAGCAGTTCTTC
>12|-|TRBJ1-6|TRBV13|-
CASSLVNSPLHF
TGTGCCAGCAGCCTTGTTAATTCACCCCTCCACTTT
>19|-|TRBJ2-6|TRBV28|-
CASTPRIGGGYSGANVLTF
TGTGCCAGCACCCCCCGTATTGGGGGAGGCTACTCTGGGGCCAACGTCCTGACTTTC
>15|-|TRBJ1-6|TRBV7-9|-
CASSLDPGSNSPLHF
TGTGCCAGCAGCTTAGATCCAGGGTCAAATTCACCCCTCCACTTT
>13|-|TRBJ1-5|TRBV18|-
CASDSGGYQPQHF
TGTGCCAGCGACAGCGGGGGGTATCAGCCCCAGCATTTT
>16|TRBD1|TRBJ1-4|TRBV5-4|-
CASSTGTGPTNEKLFF
TGTGCCAGCAGCACAGGGACAGGGCCAACTAATGAAAAACTGTTTTTT
>15|TRBD1|TRBJ1-2|TRBV5-1|-
CASSLAMDRAVGYTF
TGCGCCAGCAGCTTGGCTATGGACAGGGCTGTTGGCTACACCTTC
>15|-|TRBJ1-4|TRBV6-5|few
CASREPGGTNEKLFF
TGTGCCAGCAGGGAGCCCGGGGGAACTAATGAAAAACTGTTTTTT
>15|TRBD1|TRBJ2-3|TRBV7-9|-
CASSLTGGIPDTQYF
TGTGCCAGCAGCTTAACAGGGGGAATCCCAGATACGCAGTATTTT
>15|TRBD2|TRBJ2-7|TRBV19|-
CASSTIGRELYEQYF
TGTGCCAGTAGTACCATTGGGCGGGAGCTCTACGAGCAGTACTTC
>14|-|TRBJ2-3|TRBV5-1|-
CASSLEAPTDTQYF
TGCGCCAGCAGCTTGGAAGCACCCACAGATACGCAGTATTTT
>11|-|TRBJ2-3|TRBV6-2/TRBV6-3|-
CASSYSRLQYF
TGTGCCAGCAGTTACTCGCGGCTGCAGTATTTT
>15|-|TRBJ1-1|TRBV2|few
CASSEEGGAGTEAFF
TGTGCCAGCAGTGAAGAGGGGGGGGCAGGGACTGAAGCTTTCTTT
>12|-|TRBJ1-4|TRBV3-1/TRBV3-2|-
CASGGQREKLFF
TGTGCCAGTGGGGGACAACGTGAAAAACTGTTTTTT
>15|-|TRBJ1-6|TRBV5-1|-
CASSLDSSYNSPLHF
TGCGCCAGCAGCCTGGACAGCTCCTATAATTCACCCCTCCACTTT
>14|-|TRBJ2-3|TRBV2|-
CAIQDSPSTDTQYF
TGTGCCATCCAGGACAGTCCTAGCACAGATACGCAGTATTTT
>11|-|TRBJ1-1|TRBV29-1|-
CSVVGQIEAFF
TGCAGCGTTGTCGGACAAATTGAAGCTTTCTTT
>17|-|TRBJ2-6|TRBV14|-
CASSQDIGLGGANVLTF
TGTGCCAGCAGCCAAGATATTGGGCTGGGTGGGGCCAACGTCCTGACTTTC
>16|TRBD1|TRBJ2-2|TRBV5-1|-
CASSLGTGLVRVELFF
TGCGCCAGCAGCTTGGGGACAGGGCTTGTTCGGGTGGAGCTGTTTTTT
>13|-|TRBJ2-5|TRBV25-1|-
CASSDRGRETQYF
TGTGCCAGCAGTGACAGGGGCCGGGAGACCCAGTACTTC
>14|TRBD1|TRBJ1-4|TRBV20-1|-
CSASPGTEKEKLFF
TGCAGTGCTAGTCCCGGGACAGAGAAAGAAAAACTGTTTTTT
>14|TRBD1|TRBJ1-1|TRBV3-1/TRBV3-2|-
CASSQLTGDTEAFF
TGTGCCAGCAGCCAACTGACAGGGGACACTGAAGCTTTCTTT
>17|TRBD1|TRBJ1-5|TRBV6-2/TRBV6-3|-
CASSFPGTGTSNQPQHF
TGTGCCAGCAGTTTCCCCGGGACAGGGACGAGCAATCAGCCCCAGCATTTT
>13|-|TRBJ2-5|TRBV7-2|-
CASSLQVSETQYF
TGTGCCAGCAGCTTGCAGGTTTCAGAGACCCAGTACTTC
>14|TRBD1|TRBJ2-4|TRBV7-9|-
CASSFGQGENIQYF
TGTGCCAGCAGCTTCGGACAGGGGGAAAACATTCAGTACTTC
>15|-|TRBJ1-5|TRBV19|-
CASSISRGSNQPQHF
TGTGCCAGTAGTATAAGCAGGGGAAGCAATCAGCCCCAGCATTTT